This record covers a single T cell receptor (beta chain). This sample is drawn from a study of blood T cell repertoires in COVID-19. Overall study context: There were acute and convalescent COVID-19 samples, and they came from the United States, Italy and Spain. The analysed material was cDNA or gDNA that came from T cells, B-cell-depleted T cells, or PBMCs.

Seattle-derived patients entered the study during active infection and were followed longitudinally. The CDR3 has 14 residues. Germline V CDR1 and CDR2: MGHRA, YSYEKL. V lost 5 bases and J lost 2; bases outside the gene matches: 5. Profiling relied on immunoSEQ multiplex PCR, and the TCRdb table lists in-frame clones only, not all of them. The sample contains about 200,000 clones, around 95% of which appear only once. The clonotype originates from a man aged 30 to 45 with COVID-19, enrolled during active disease. The chain uses TRBV4-1 and TRBJ2-7; the match to TRBD2 covers 8 bases. The sequenced sample was peripheral blood. The CDR3 here is CASSALADTYEQYF. Here the CDR3 DNA reads TGCGCCAGCAGCGCACTAGCGGATACCTACGAGCAGTACTTC.